This T cell receptor beta chain originates from a study of blood T cell repertoires in COVID-19. Study details: Spain, Italy and the United States supplied samples that represented acute and convalescent COVID-19. T cells, B-cell-depleted T cells, or PBMCs supplied cDNA or gDNA.

Germline-derived CDR1 and CDR2 are SGHKS and YYEKEE (reference sequence). V dropped 5 bases and J dropped 3; count of bases not matched to a gene: 5. The CDR3 is 14 residues long. Seattle researchers signed up patients amid active infection and tracked them longitudinally. Original processing methods: Estimation of nucleated cell counts was performed using reference gene primer amplification. Sequenced by immunoSEQ multiplex PCR; TCRdb stores in-frame clones only, minus some. V, J and clone size derive from that table, while D and trimming were established from the DNA sequence. The sample gives 250,000 to 400,000 clones, around 88% of which show up once; approximately 1.8% is in the top ten.

This receptor was obtained from a woman in her twenties or thirties with COVID-19, enrolled during active disease. The chain has TRBV5-5 and TRBJ1-1, with 9 bases aligning to TRBD1. Sequenced material: peripheral blood. DNA for the CDR3: TGTGCCAGCAGATACCGGACAGGGGACACTGAAGCTTTCTTT. Its protein product is CASRYRTGDTEAFF.